The TCR beta chain described here comes from a study of read filtering for tumor transcriptome and immune sequencing. Study overall: Revised staging placed roughly 8 patients in R-ISS I, around 15 in II, six or seven in III. Study-wide points: Without single-read clonotypes, shared clonotype proportions correlated more between IR-seq and RNA-seq. Approximately 82% of IR-seq clonotypes had one read, totaling about 4% of reads; RNA-seq: approximately 75% and 45%.

The V end lost 3 bases, the J end lost 5 bases, and 11 bases lay between the germline ends. Germline lookup yields CDR1 DFQATT and CDR2 SNEGSKA (reference sequence). The CDR3 totals 13 residues. Sampling of bone marrow took place during active disease in every patient. This clonotype is medium-sized (0.01 to 0.1%) within its sample. Antigen specificity is unknown. Molecular barcoded adaptors covering alpha/delta and beta/gamma chains were used on approximately 440 ng RNA. In TCRdb, the reads were re-called with MiXCR into one record per CDR3 protein. This sample carries around 65,000 distinct CDR3 sequences, approximately 18% of them seen once, and the ten largest clones take around 9.9%.

The chain recombines TRBV20-1 with TRBJ2-1, with D hard to call. Sequenced material: a population of CD138-negative cells sorted from bone marrow. The clonotype was recovered from a donor at least 40 years old with multiple myeloma. The CDR3 is CSASAHSDNEQFF. The CDR3 DNA sequence: TGCAGTGCTAGCGCCCACAGTGACAATGAGCAGTTCTTC.